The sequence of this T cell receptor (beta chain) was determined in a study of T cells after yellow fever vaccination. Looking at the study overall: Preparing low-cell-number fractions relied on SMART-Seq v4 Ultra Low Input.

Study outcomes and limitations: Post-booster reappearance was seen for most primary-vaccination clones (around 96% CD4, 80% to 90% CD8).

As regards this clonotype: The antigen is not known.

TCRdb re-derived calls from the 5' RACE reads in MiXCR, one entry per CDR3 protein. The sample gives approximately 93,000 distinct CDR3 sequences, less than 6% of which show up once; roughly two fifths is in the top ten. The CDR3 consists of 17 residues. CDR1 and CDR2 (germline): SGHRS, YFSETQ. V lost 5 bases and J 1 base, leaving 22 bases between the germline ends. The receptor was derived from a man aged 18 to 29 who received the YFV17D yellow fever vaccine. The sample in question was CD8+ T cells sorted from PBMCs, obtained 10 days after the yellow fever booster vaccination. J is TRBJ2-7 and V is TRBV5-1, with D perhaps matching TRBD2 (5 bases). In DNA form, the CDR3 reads TGCGCCAGCAGGCCCCCGGGATCGCATTCTCCTTCCTACGAGCAGTACTTC. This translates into CASRPPGSHSPSYEQYF.